The clone carrying this T cell receptor (beta chain) has at least ten counts. Its antigen is undetermined. Compared with germline, one end of the junction differs, possibly owing to a read error. Through Arm-PCR of CDR3 regions and iRepertoire HTBI primers, TCR beta libraries were built. Original analysis: Sequenced samples collectively carried under 75 TRBV and some 15 TRBJ segments. TCRdb re-called the multiplex PCR reads with MiXCR, one entry per CDR3 protein. These V and J calls originate from TCRdb's pipeline instead of the authors' own analysis. The sample shows about 470,000 distinct CDR3 sequences, about 22% of them seen only once. The CDR3 has 13 residues. This entry is derived from a study of regulatory T cells in long-lasting Graves disease. Across the study: Persistent Graves' disease denoted over 5 years of antithyroid drugs plus positive TSH receptor antibodies.

Study-level points and caveats: Those with persistent Graves' had less TCR diversity than newly diagnosed patients. Persistent cases favored TRBV28, TRBJ1-2 and TRBJ2-5.

Time point reported: persistent/refractory GD, antithyroid drugs over 5 years with positive TRAb. Generation of the TCR library employed RNA extracted from PBMCs. The genes are TRBV12-3 or TRBV12-4 and TRBJ2-7, with TRBD1 as a possible D gene (5 bases). The sample was peripheral blood mononuclear cells (PBMCs), taken when the disease was refractory, from a patient treated with antithyroid drugs. This receptor was obtained from a female donor with Graves disease. CDR3 protein: CASREDNYYEQYF. CDR3 sequence (DNA): TGTGCCAGCAGAGAGGACAACTACTACGAACAGTACTTC.